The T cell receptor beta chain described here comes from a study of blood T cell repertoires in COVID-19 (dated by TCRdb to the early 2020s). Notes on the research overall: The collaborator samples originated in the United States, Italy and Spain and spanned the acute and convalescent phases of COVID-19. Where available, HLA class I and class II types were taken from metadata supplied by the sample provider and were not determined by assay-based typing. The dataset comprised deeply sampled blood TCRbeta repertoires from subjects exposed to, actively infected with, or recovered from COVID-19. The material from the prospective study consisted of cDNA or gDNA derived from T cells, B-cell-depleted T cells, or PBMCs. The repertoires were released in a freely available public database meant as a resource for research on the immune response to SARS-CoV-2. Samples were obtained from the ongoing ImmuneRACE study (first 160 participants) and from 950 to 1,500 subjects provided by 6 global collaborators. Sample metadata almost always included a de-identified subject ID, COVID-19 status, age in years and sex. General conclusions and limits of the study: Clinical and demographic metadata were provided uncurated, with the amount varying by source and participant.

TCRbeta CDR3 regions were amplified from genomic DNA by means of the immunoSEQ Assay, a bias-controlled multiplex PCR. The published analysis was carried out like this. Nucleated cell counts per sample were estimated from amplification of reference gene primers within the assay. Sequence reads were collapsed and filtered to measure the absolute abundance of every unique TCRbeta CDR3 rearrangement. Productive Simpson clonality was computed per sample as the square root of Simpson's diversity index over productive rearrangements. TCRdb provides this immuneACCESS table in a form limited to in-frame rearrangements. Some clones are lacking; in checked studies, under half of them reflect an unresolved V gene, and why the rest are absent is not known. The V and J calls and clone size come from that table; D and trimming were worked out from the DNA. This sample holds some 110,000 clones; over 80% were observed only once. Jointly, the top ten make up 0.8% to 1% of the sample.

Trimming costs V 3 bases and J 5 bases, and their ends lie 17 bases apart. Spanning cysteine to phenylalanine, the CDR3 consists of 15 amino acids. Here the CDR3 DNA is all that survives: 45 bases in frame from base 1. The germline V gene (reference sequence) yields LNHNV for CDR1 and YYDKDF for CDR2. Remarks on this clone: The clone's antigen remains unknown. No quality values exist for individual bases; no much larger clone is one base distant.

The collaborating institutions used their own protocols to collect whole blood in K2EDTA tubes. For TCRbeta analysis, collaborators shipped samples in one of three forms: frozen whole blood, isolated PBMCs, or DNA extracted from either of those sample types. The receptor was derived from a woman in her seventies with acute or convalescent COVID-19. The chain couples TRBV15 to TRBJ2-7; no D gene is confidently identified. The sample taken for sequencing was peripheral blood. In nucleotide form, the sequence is TGTGCCACCAGCAGCTGGCTTAATTTAGGAGACGAGCAGTACTTC. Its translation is CATSSWLNLGDEQYF. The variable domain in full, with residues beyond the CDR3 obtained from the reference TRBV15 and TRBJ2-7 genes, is DAMVIQNPRYQVTQFGKPVTLSCSQTLNHNVMYWYQQKSSQAPKLLFHYYDKDFNNEADTPDNFQSRRPNTSFCFLDIRSPGLGDTAMYLCATSSWLNLGDEQYFGPGTRLTVT.